The present TCR beta chain was sequenced within a study of T cells in Graves' hyperthyroidism and ophthalmopathy (dated by TCRdb to about 2019). Study-level background: Peripheral blood samples were taken at initial diagnosis, before any treatment was given. The 95 to 100 discovery patients were randomly split 7:3 into training and test sets. An independent validation cohort of fewer than 20 hyperthyroidism patients and about 15 patients who later progressed to ophthalmopathy tested prospective prediction of ophthalmopathy. The paper describes TCR Vbeta CDR3 sequencing of around 140 peripheral blood samples, made up of about 40 ophthalmopathy patients, some 80 hyperthyroidism patients and some 17 progressor patients. Thyroid tissue and blood T-cell repertoires from about 6 Graves' hyperthyroidism patients were also compared in the study. TCR V-J signatures able to tell the groups apart were searched for in a discovery cohort of about a hundred patients, of whom more than 40 had Graves' ophthalmopathy and around 58 had stable Graves' hyperthyroidism. Following sampling, methimazole starting at 30 mg daily was given to hyperthyroidism patients, and high-dose intravenous methylprednisolone was given to ophthalmopathy patients. Paper-wide results and their limitations: No statistical method was used to set the sample size in advance, and investigators knew the group allocation. In validation, progression to ophthalmopathy was predicted by the model with roughly 69% sensitivity and roughly 76% specificity, a median of roughly 6.4 months before onset. A model built on a 13 V-J signature distinguished ophthalmopathy from stable hyperthyroidism, reaching over 85% sensitivity and 81.08% specificity in cross-validation and 80%/75% in testing. Most expanded thyroid clonotypes (frequency above 0.001) were also detected in blood, a finding suggesting that blood repertoires may reflect thyroid immune responses.

Hyperthyroidism patients were aged 18 to 65 years and newly diagnosed, with disease duration of less than 2 months. The study excluded patients with uncontrolled infections, other autoimmune diseases, pregnancy or lactation. Diagnoses were based on clinical symptoms, serum thyroxine and TRAb, thyroid ultrasound and orbital computed tomography. Blood from progressor patients was drawn when they were first diagnosed with hyperthyroidism, before any ophthalmopathy symptoms appeared. PBMCs were separated from 8 to 10 ml of fresh peripheral blood using Ficoll-Paque density gradient centrifugation. Patients classed as progressors first received a Graves' hyperthyroidism diagnosis and then went on to develop ophthalmopathy during follow-up. Total RNA was extracted using Trizol reagent, and RNA quality was assessed on an Agilent 2100 Bioanalyzer. On this clonotype: It has no known antigen specificity. Base qualities are missing; no much larger clone stands one base away.

Measured from the cysteine to the phenylalanine, the CDR3 is 14 residues long. Just the 42-base CDR3 DNA is kept, in frame starting at base 1. The CDR1 and CDR2 encoded by the germline V gene are SGHTA and FQGNSA. The germline V and J ends show losses of 3 bases and 2 bases respectively, and no gene match explains 3 bases of the junction. The TCR beta CDR3 regions were amplified from the RNA transcripts. A first-round RT-PCR of the TCR CDR3 used the HTBI primer set with the Qiagen OneStep RT-PCR kit. Libraries were constructed in a second round of multiplex PCR, after which size selection and purification were performed. The libraries were sequenced on an Illumina HiSeq2000 using paired-end 100 bp reads. In the source study's methods: Raw data were processed with SOAPnuke, discarding reads with adapters, uncalled bases, mean Phred below 15, or no exact constant-primer or identifier match. High-quality paired reads were merged with COPE v1.2.5, and unique nucleotide sequences were defined as clonotypes. MiTCR v1.1 was used to align the clonotypes against IMGT TRBV, TRBD and TRBJ reference segments. Analysis was restricted to V-J combinations with a frequency above 0.0001, which covered 98% to 99.2% of repertoires. The TCS score was defined as F50 (clonal expansion) divided by E x V (chaos), with BLOSUM62-based TCRdist calculated between CDR3 peptides within each V-J. Welch's t-statistics and random forest reduced just over 500 V-J features to some 14, which were used in a naive Bayes classifier (R e1071). TCRdb applied fastp at Q25 and MiXCR to the public reads, then kept only in-frame beta chains. Rows matching on CDR3 protein sequence are summarized as one entry with the most common DNA and genes. These V and J calls rely on TCRdb rather than the paper's analysis. Present in this sample are about 160,000 distinct CDR3 sequences, just under 9.5% of which were seen just once. The ten largest clones represent around 20% of the sample.

Sequencing was performed on blood. This receptor was identified in a woman in her late teens or twenties with Graves' hyperthyroidism that later progressed to Graves' ophthalmopathy. Here the chain combines TRBV7-2 and TRBJ2-5, with TRBD1 identical over 7 junction bases. The nucleotides are TGTGCCAGCAGCTTCGGGACAGAACAAGAGACCCAGTACTTC. This sequence encodes CASSFGTEQETQYF.